This passage covers 27 T cell receptor beta chains from one sample sequenced in a study of T cell repertoires in cytomegalovirus infection. TCRdb re-called the reads with MiXCR, one entry per CDR3 protein. The sample consists of about 180,000 distinct CDR3 sequences, 14% of them appearing once. Sequenced input: PBMCs. The origin of the receptors is a human donor in good health (CMV status not recorded). Some clones in this sample may be carry-over from other donors' samples.

The rearrangement joins TRBV3-1 to TRBJ1-1, with D possibly TRBD1 on 5 matching bases. Germline CDR1 reads LGHDT; CDR2 reads YNNKEL (reference sequence). CDR3 length equals 14 residues. V lost 0 bases and J 5 bases, leaving 10 bases between the germline ends. The CDR3 spells CASSQDGEGTEAFF. The DNA for the CDR3 is TGTGCCAGCAGCCAAGACGGTGAGGGGACTGAAGCTTTCTTT. Together with reference TRBV3-1 and TRBJ1-1, the CDR3 gives the full variable domain: DTAVSQTPKYLVTQMGNDKSIKCEQNLGHDTMYWYKQDSKKFLKIMFSYNNKELIINETVPNRFSPKSPDKAHLNLHINSLELGDSAVYFCASSQDGEGTEAFFGQGTRLTVV.

This clonotype appeared many times. The genes are TRBV7-2 and TRBJ1-6; D perhaps matches TRBD1 (6 bases). CDR1 SGHTA and CDR2 FQGNSA come from the germline V gene. CDR3 size: 20 residues. The V end was cut by 4 bases, the J end by 1 base, with 23 bases between. The CDR3 sequence: CASSSKGPRGGESYNSPLHF. CDR3 nucleotides: TGTGCCAGCAGCTCCAAGGGCCCAAGGGGGGGAGAGTCCTATAATTCACCCCTCCACTTT.

This clonotype showed up many times. The V gene is TRBV7-2, the J gene TRBJ2-5; tentatively, D is TRBD1 or TRBD2 (5 bases each). Germline CDR1 reads SGHTA; CDR2 reads FQGNSA. Trimming pared 7 bases from V and 4 bases from J, leaving 13 bases between. The CDR3 spans 13 residues. This chain's CDR3 is CASTPAGAETQYF. CDR3 DNA: TGTGCCAGCACGCCCGCCGGGGCAGAGACCCAGTACTTC. Drawing the rest from reference TRBV7-2 and TRBJ2-5, the complete variable domain is GAGVSQSPSNKVTEKGKDVELRCDPISGHTALYWYRQSLGQGLEFLIYFQGNSAPDKSGLPSDRFSAERTGGSVSTLTIQRTQQEDSAVYLCASTPAGAETQYFGPGTRLLVL.

This clonotype was detected many times. This chain uses TRBV7-2 with TRBJ2-7; D may be TRBD1 (6 bases). Germline V gene sequence: CDR1 SGHTA, CDR2 FQGNSA. The CDR3 runs 15 residues. Trimming took off 7 bases at V and 3 bases at J, with 19 bases between the two ends. The CDR3 is CASTLLAGAFYEQYF. The DNA of the CDR3 is TGTGCCAGCACCCTCCTGGCAGGGGCCTTCTACGAGCAGTACTTC.

V is TRBV14 and J is TRBJ1-2; D is ambiguous. CDR1 and CDR2 from the germline V gene are SGHDN and FVKESK. The CDR3 runs to 18 residues. The V and J ends lost 0 bases and 6 bases respectively, with 23 bases between them. This CDR3 is CASSQDWSAPSNHNGYTF. In DNA form, the CDR3 reads TGTGCCAGCAGCCAAGATTGGAGCGCACCTTCAAACCACAATGGCTACACCTTC.

This clonotype was observed at least ten times. This sequence joins TRBV2 and TRBJ2-1, with 8 bases identical to TRBD1. The J segment lost 2 bases and the V segment lost 7 bases, leaving 4 bases of the junction unmatched. The V gene's germline CDR1 is SNHLY and CDR2 FYNNEI. The CDR3 contains 14 residues. The CDR3 reads CASTLDRAYNEQFF. CDR3 nucleotides: TGTGCCAGCACTCTGGACAGGGCCTACAATGAGCAGTTCTTC. The variable domain in full, completed from reference TRBV2 and TRBJ2-1, reads EPEVTQTPSHQVTQMGQEVILRCVPISNHLYFYWYRQILGQKVEFLVSFYNNEISEKSEIFDDQFSVERPDGSNFTLKIRSTKLEDSAMYFCASTLDRAYNEQFFGPGTRLTVL.

This clonotype was observed a few times. The V call is TRBV14, the J call TRBJ1-5; D is unclear. This CDR3 region has 13 residues. Trimming removed 5 bases at V and 3 bases at J, with 8 bases between. Germline-derived CDR1 and CDR2 are SGHDN and FVKESK. The CDR3, as DNA: TGTGCCAGCAGCGCCAGAATCAATCAGCCCCAGCATTTT. Its translation is CASSARINQPQHF.

The table lists this clonotype with many counts. J is TRBJ2-1 and V is TRBV6-2 or TRBV6-3; D might be TRBD2 (5 bases). CDR3 length: 16 amino acids. Germline CDR1 and CDR2: MNHEY and SVGEGT. Trimming took 6 bases from V and 0 from J, leaving 15 bases between them. CDR3 residues: CASRVDSASSYNEQFF. In DNA, the CDR3 is TGTGCCAGCAGGGTGGACTCCGCCAGCTCCTACAATGAGCAGTTCTTC.

This clonotype was detected many times. The chain has TRBV28 and TRBJ1-5; D might be TRBD1 (5 bases). Trimming removed 6 bases at V and 2 bases at J, with 14 bases between. Germline V CDR1 and CDR2: MDHEN, SYDVKM. CDR3 length equals 15 residues. CDR3 nucleotides: TGTGCCAGCAGCTCCCCTCAGGGAGGCAATCAGCCCCAGCATTTT. This codes for CASSSPQGGNQPQHF.

The table lists this clonotype with many counts. Here the CDR3 DNA reads TGTGCCAGCAGCTTATTCAGGGGGCAAGACTATGGCTACACCTTC. Amino acid sequence: CASSLFRGQDYGYTF. The chain joins TRBV7-2 to TRBJ1-2, with TRBD1 identical over 8 bases. This CDR3 region has 15 residues. The trim removed 2 bases at V and 3 bases at J, leaving 5 bases unmatched. Per germline, CDR1 SGHTA and CDR2 FQGNSA.

This chain uses TRBV29-1 with TRBJ2-3; TRBD1 matches 9 bases. Per germline, CDR1 SQVTM and CDR2 ANQGSEA. This CDR3 contains 13 residues. Here the CDR3 reads CGERTGGTDTQYF. In DNA form, the CDR3 reads TGCGGCGAGCGGACAGGGGGCACAGATACGCAGTATTTT.

This clonotype was found many times. The chain uses TRBV15 and TRBJ2-7; the D gene is possibly TRBD2 (7 bases). Germline V CDR1 and CDR2: LNHNV, YYDKDF (reference sequence). The germline V and J ends were trimmed by 0 bases and 5 bases, with 11 bases remaining between them. The CDR3 runs 14 residues. The CDR3 DNA reads TGTGCCACCAGCAGAGAAACGGGGGGCCACGAGCAGTACTTC. It translates to CATSRETGGHEQYF. The complete variable domain, with remaining parts taken from reference TRBV15 and TRBJ2-7, reads DAMVIQNPRYQVTQFGKPVTLSCSQTLNHNVMYWYQQKSSQAPKLLFHYYDKDFNNEADTPDNFQSRRPNTSFCFLDIRSPGLGDTAMYLCATSRETGGHEQYFGPGTRLTVT.

This clonotype was counted ten times or more. CDR3 sequence: CASKGLAGREAKNIQYF. The CDR3, as DNA: TGTGCCAGCAAGGGACTAGCGGGAAGGGAAGCCAAAAACATTCAGTACTTC. The J gene is TRBJ2-4, the V gene TRBV6-2 or TRBV6-3; 13 nucleotides line up with TRBD2. V was pared by 7 bases and J by 0 bases, with 6 bases of the junction left unmatched. The CDR3 sequence is 17 residues long. CDR1 MNHEY and CDR2 SVGEGT come from the germline V gene.

At least ten counts were recorded for this clonotype. The chain uses TRBV10-3 and TRBJ2-5, with D possibly being TRBD1 or TRBD2 (5 bases each). V lost 9 bases and J 0 bases, leaving 11 bases between the germline ends. Germline V gene sequence: CDR1 ENHRY, CDR2 SYGVKD. The CDR3 consists of 13 residues. DNA of the CDR3: TGTGCCATTCAGGGACCTAACCAAGAGACCCAGTACTTC. Translation gives CAIQGPNQETQYF.

The chain recombines TRBV10-1 with TRBJ1-2; D possibly corresponds to TRBD1 (6 bases). Germline V CDR1 and CDR2: WNHNN, SYGVQD (reference sequence). The CDR3 has 14 residues. The V end was cut by 6 bases, the J end by 5 bases, with 16 bases between. The CDR3 bases are TGCGCCAGCAGCCCCGGACAGACAAGTTATGGCTACACCTTC. Protein product: CASSPGQTSYGYTF.

This clonotype was seen a handful of times. The genes are TRBV5-1 and TRBJ1-5, with D perhaps matching TRBD1 (5 bases). Germline V gene data show CDR1 as SGHRS and CDR2 as YFSETQ. The CDR3 is 14 amino acids. V shed 0 bases and J shed 5 bases, with 9 bases lying between them. The CDR3 protein is CASSLDGGDQPQHF. CDR3 nucleotides: TGCGCCAGCAGCTTGGACGGAGGGGATCAGCCCCAGCATTTT.

The chain carries TRBV27 and TRBJ2-1, with TRBD1 as a possible D gene (6 bases). From germline, CDR1 is MNHEY and CDR2 SMNVEV (reference sequence). Trimming cost V 5 bases and J 2 bases, with 19 bases left between them. The CDR3 runs to 17 residues. CDR3 residues: CASSPRPPQGTYNEQFF. CDR3 DNA: TGTGCCAGCAGTCCCAGGCCGCCACAGGGTACCTACAATGAGCAGTTCTTC.

This clonotype was picked up many times. The chain uses TRBV7-2 and TRBJ2-3; 10 positions match TRBD2. Germline V CDR1 and CDR2: SGHTA, FQGNSA. This CDR3 contains 17 residues. V gave up 2 bases and J gave up 4 bases; unmatched junction bases: 9. CDR3 sequence: CASSLQVSSGGADTQYF. The CDR3 DNA sequence: TGTGCCAGCAGCTTACAAGTCTCTAGCGGGGGAGCAGATACGCAGTATTTT.

This clonotype was counted many times. The chain carries TRBV7-2 and TRBJ2-3, with D perhaps TRBD2 (6 bases). The CDR3 contains 13 residues. V was pared by 4 bases and J by 4 bases, with 9 bases between. The germline CDR1 and CDR2 sequences are SGHTA and FQGNSA. CDR3 coding DNA: TGTGCCAGCAGCTGGCGGGAACCAGATACGCAGTATTTT. This codes for CASSWREPDTQYF.

This clonotype was seen only a few times. The chain employs TRBV10-2 and TRBJ1-1; 7 positions agree with TRBD1. With 6 bases clipped from V and 6 bases from J, the junction kept 7 bases outside the gene matches. The CDR3 has 13 residues. Germline values: CDR1 WSHSY, CDR2 SAAADI. The CDR3, as DNA: TGCGCCAGCAGAAGCGCGGGACAGCCTGAAGCTTTCTTT. Amino acid sequence: CASRSAGQPEAFF.

This clonotype was found many times. The rearrangement joins TRBV28 to TRBJ2-1; D assignment may be TRBD1 or TRBD2 (9 bases each). Trimming took off 2 bases at V and 3 bases at J, with 38 bases between the two ends. The CDR3 spans 24 residues. Germline V gives CDR1 MDHEN, CDR2 SYDVKM. The CDR3: CASSLPSPGTGIPRAGGIYNEQFF. The CDR3 DNA is TGTGCCAGCAGTTTACCTAGTCCCGGGACAGGGATCCCCCGAGCGGGAGGCATCTACAATGAGCAGTTCTTC.

Only a few counts were recorded for this clonotype. The chain combines TRBV5-4 with TRBJ2-2; D uncertain. The germline V gene has CDR1 SGHNT and CDR2 YYREEE (reference sequence). V dropped 1 base and J dropped 3 bases, with 10 bases sitting between them. CDR3 length: 15 residues. In DNA form, the CDR3 reads TGTGCCAGCAGCTTGCGGGTCGCGGACACCGGGGAGCTGTTTTTT. It encodes CASSLRVADTGELFF. Filled out from reference TRBV5-4 and TRBJ2-2, the complete variable domain reads ETGVTQSPTHLIKTRGQQVTLRCSSQSGHNTVSWYQQALGQGPQFIFQYYREEENGRGNFPPRFSGLQFPNYSSELNVNALELDDSALYLCASSLRVADTGELFFGEGSRLTVL.

The CDR3 loop reads CASGGPYNEQFF. The CDR3 bases are TGTGCCAGCGGGGGGCCCTACAATGAGCAGTTCTTC. The chain is built from TRBV6-2 or TRBV6-3 and TRBJ2-1, with D possibly called TRBD1 or TRBD2 (6 bases each). The CDR3 sequence is 12 residues long. V was pared by 8 bases and J by 2 bases, with 7 bases between. Germline-derived CDR1 and CDR2 are MNHEY and SVGEGT.

This clonotype was counted a few times. The chain is built from TRBV28 and TRBJ1-2, with D maybe TRBD1 (5 bases). Germline lookup yields CDR1 MDHEN and CDR2 SYDVKM. V was shortened by 5 bases and J by 8 bases, with 21 bases between the two germline ends. The CDR3 extends over 15 amino acids. The CDR3 DNA reads TGTGCCAGCAGTCTATCGCCGGGACTGAGTGGAGGCTACACCTTC. Translation: CASSLSPGLSGGYTF.

This clonotype has ten or more counts. The CDR3 DNA follows: TGTGCCAGCAGGCCTGACAGGTGGGGTGCAGATACGCAGTATTTT. Its translation is CASRPDRWGADTQYF. This chain joins TRBV28 and TRBJ2-3, with D possibly being TRBD1 (6 bases). Germline CDR1 reads MDHEN; CDR2 reads SYDVKM. Trimming took off 6 bases at V and 4 bases at J, with 17 bases between the two ends. CDR3 length: 15 residues.

This clonotype was seen a few times. The V call is TRBV11-2, the J call TRBJ1-1, with D unclear. The CDR3 has 14 residues. Trimming removed 2 bases from V and 3 bases from J, with 10 bases in between. CDR1 is SGHAT, CDR2 FQNNGV, per germline. The CDR3 sequence: CASSLWVRDTEAFF. The DNA of the CDR3 is TGTGCCAGCAGCTTATGGGTAAGGGACACTGAAGCTTTCTTT.

This clonotype has only a few counts. The rearrangement uses TRBV9 and TRBJ2-1; 8 nucleotides agree with TRBD1. The CDR3 spans 16 residues. J gave up 6 bases and V 5 bases, and 13 bases lay outside the gene matches. Germline CDR1 SGDLS, CDR2 YYNGEE. The CDR3 DNA reads as TGTGCCAGCAGTGAACAAGGACAGGGCAGGAGCAATGAGCAGTTCTTC. Residues: CASSEQGQGRSNEQFF. Full variable domain (remainder filled in from reference TRBV9 and TRBJ2-1): DSGVTQTPKHLITATGQRVTLRCSPRSGDLSVYWYQQSLDQGLQFLIQYYNGEERAKGNILERFSAQQFPDLHSELNLSSLELGDSALYFCASSEQGQGRSNEQFFGPGTRLTVL.